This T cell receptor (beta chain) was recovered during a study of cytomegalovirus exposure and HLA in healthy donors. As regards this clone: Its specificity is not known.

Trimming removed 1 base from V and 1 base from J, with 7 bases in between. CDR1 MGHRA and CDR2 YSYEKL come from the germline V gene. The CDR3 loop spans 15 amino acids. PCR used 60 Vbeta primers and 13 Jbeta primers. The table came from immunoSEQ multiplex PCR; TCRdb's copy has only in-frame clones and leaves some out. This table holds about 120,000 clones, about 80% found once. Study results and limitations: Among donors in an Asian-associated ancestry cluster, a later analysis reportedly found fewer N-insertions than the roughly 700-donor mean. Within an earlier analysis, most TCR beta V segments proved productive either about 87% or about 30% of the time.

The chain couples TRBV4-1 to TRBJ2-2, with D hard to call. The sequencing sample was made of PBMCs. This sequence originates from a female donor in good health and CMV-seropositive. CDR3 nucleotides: TGCGCCAGCAGCCAAGGACTGGGGAACACCGGGGAGCTGTTTTTT. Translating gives CASSQGLGNTGELFF.